This T cell receptor beta chain comes out of a study of technical replicates of blood from a few donors. This CDR3 has 15 residues. V gave up 5 bases and J gave up 5 bases; unmatched junction bases: 9. Germline V gene lookup returns CDR1 SNHLY and CDR2 FYNNEI. Only in-frame clones appear in the TCRdb table, and some are missing; sequencing was by immunoSEQ multiplex PCR. The sample lists 72,000 or so clones, 92% occurring once. Sequenced: T cells isolated from PBMCs. The receptor was derived from a human donor in good health. The chain joins TRBV2 to TRBJ1-2; 9 bases are shared with TRBD1. CDR3 sequence: CASSQYVTGGYGYTF. CDR3 nucleotide sequence: TGTGCCAGCAGTCAATACGTGACAGGGGGGTATGGCTACACCTTC.